This TCR beta chain emerged from a study of OX40 agonist ivuxolimab in advanced cancers. Remarks on this clone: Its specificity is not known.

CDR1 is SGHAT, CDR2 FQNNGV, per germline. This CDR3 region has 16 residues. V gave up 3 bases and J gave up 4 bases; unmatched junction bases: 5. Study observations and caveats: Clonal expansion was seen in CD4+ and CD8+ blood T cells by week 6 at 0.1 to 3.0 mg/kg.

TCRdb's copy holds only in-frame clones and misses some; the assay was immunoSEQ multiplex PCR. Of about 45,000 clones listed, roughly 86% are singletons. Sequences were derived from CD4+ or CD8+ T cells sorted from blood, sampled in a trial of the OX40 agonist ivuxolimab. This TCR was sampled from an adult with an advanced solid tumor such as melanoma, head and neck, liver or kidney cancer. The V and J genes are TRBV11-2 and TRBJ2-3, with TRBD2 identical over 12 bases. CDR3 amino acids: CASSFGLAGRSDTQYF. CDR3 coding DNA: TGTGCCAGCAGCTTTGGACTAGCGGGACGGTCAGATACGCAGTATTTT.